This record covers a single TCR beta chain. The data belong to a study of cytomegalovirus exposure and HLA in healthy donors. Study-wide context: Of the donors genotyped, 398 in all, 75% to 85% fell in the Caucasian-associated ancestry cluster.

Primers included in the PCR were 60 Vbeta and 13 Jbeta primers. Only in-frame clones appear in the TCRdb table, and some are missing; sequencing was by immunoSEQ multiplex PCR. The sample lists approximately 85,000 clones, nearly 80% occurring once. This receptor was obtained from a woman aged 45-65 years in good health and CMV-seropositive. The sequencing input was PBMCs.

The CDR3 nucleotides read TGTGCCAGCAGGTCGACTAGCGGTCATACAGGGGAGACCCAGTACTTC. Amino acid sequence: CASRSTSGHTGETQYF. The chain has TRBV27 and TRBJ2-5, with TRBD2 identical over 9 bases. With V trimmed by 6 bases and J by 5 bases, 13 bases remained unmatched. The CDR3 runs to 16 residues. CDR1 MNHEY and CDR2 SMNVEV come from the germline V gene (reference sequence).